The table lists the clone carrying this TCR beta chain with many counts. Antigen specificity is unknown. The sample belongs to a study of CD8 T cells in ankylosing spondylitis. Study-wide points: Clones tied to disease were said to be significantly enriched in matched ankylosing spondylitis synovial fluid. A subset of motif variants has previously been described in the synovial fluid and blood of reactive arthritis. Seven or eight highly homologous variants formed a TCR beta motif that appeared characteristic of ankylosing spondylitis blood. In peripheral blood, disease-linked CD8+ clones occurred at relatively low frequencies.

TCRdb ran MiXCR on the 5' RACE reads and lists one entry per CDR3 protein. The sample has approximately 250,000 distinct CDR3 sequences; under 30% are singletons. There are 14 residues in the CDR3. V lost 0 bases, J lost 4 bases, and 9 bases lay in between. Germline assignment: CDR1 SGHRS and CDR2 YFSETQ. The chain employs TRBV5-1 and TRBJ2-3; D may be TRBD2 (6 bases). The origin of this receptor is a male donor with ankylosing spondylitis or in good health (not recorded which). Sequencing was carried out using blood, either unsorted or a sorted T cell fraction (not recorded which). CDR3 sequence: CASSLELAADTQYF. The CDR3 nucleotides are TGCGCCAGCAGCTTGGAACTAGCTGCAGATACGCAGTATTTT.